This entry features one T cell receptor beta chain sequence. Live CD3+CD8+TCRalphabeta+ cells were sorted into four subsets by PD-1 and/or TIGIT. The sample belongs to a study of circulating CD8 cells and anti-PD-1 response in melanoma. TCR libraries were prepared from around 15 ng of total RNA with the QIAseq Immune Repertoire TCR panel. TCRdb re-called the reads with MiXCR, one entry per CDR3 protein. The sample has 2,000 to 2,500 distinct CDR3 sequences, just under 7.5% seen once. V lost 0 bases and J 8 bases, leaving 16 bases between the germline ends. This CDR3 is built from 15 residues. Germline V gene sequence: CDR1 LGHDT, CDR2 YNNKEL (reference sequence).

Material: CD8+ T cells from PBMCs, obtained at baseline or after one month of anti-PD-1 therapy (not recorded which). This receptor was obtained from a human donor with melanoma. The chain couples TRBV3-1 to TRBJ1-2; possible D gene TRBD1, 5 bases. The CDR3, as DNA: TGTGCCAGCAGCCAAGACCTCAGGGCTTCGGAGGGCTACACCTTC. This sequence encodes CASSQDLRASEGYTF. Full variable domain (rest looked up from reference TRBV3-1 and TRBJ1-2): DTAVSQTPKYLVTQMGNDKSIKCEQNLGHDTMYWYKQDSKKFLKIMFSYNNKELIINETVPNRFSPKSPDKAHLNLHINSLELGDSAVYFCASSQDLRASEGYTFGSGTRLTVV.